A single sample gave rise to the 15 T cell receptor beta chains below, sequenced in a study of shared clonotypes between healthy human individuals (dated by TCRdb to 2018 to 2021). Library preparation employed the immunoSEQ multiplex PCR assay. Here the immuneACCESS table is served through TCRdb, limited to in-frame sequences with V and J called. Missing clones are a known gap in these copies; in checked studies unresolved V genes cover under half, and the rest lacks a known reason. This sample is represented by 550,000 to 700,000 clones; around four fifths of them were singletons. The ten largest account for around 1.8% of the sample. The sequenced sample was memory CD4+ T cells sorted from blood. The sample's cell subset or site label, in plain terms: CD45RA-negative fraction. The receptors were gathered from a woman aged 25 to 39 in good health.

The CDR3: CASSQDRGLADTQYF. CDR3 DNA sequence: TGTGCCAGCAGTCAAGACAGGGGGCTTGCAGATACGCAGTATTTT. The chain is built from TRBV28 and TRBJ2-3, with 10 bases aligning to TRBD1. In germline, CDR1 is MDHEN, CDR2 SYDVKM. After removal of 5 bases from V and 4 bases from J, the junction contained 6 bases not matched to a gene. This CDR3 has 15 residues.

The CDR3 coding sequence is TGTGCCAGCAGTTTACGGGACGTCCAGGGCCCCCTTCCCGGAAACACCATATATTTT. Its translation: CASSLRDVQGPLPGNTIYF. The chain is built from TRBV28 and TRBJ1-3, with D possibly being TRBD1 (5 bases). V was pared by 2 bases and J by 4 bases, with 24 bases between. Germline-derived CDR1 and CDR2 are MDHEN and SYDVKM. CDR3 size: 19 residues.

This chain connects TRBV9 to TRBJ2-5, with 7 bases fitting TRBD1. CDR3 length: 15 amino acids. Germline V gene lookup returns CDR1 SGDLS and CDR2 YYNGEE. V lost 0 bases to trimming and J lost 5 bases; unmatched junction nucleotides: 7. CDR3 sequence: CASSVGVSQGETQYF. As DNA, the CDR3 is TGTGCCAGCAGCGTAGGAGTTTCACAGGGGGAGACCCAGTACTTC. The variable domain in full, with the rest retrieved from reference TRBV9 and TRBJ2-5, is DSGVTQTPKHLITATGQRVTLRCSPRSGDLSVYWYQQSLDQGLQFLIQYYNGEERAKGNILERFSAQQFPDLHSELNLSSLELGDSALYFCASSVGVSQGETQYFGPGTRLLVL.

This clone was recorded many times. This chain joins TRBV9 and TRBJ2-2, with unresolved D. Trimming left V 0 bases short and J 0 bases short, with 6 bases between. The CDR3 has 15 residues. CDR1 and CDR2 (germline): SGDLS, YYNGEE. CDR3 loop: CASSVEGANTGELFF. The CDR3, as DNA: TGTGCCAGCAGCGTAGAAGGCGCGAACACCGGGGAGCTGTTTTTT.

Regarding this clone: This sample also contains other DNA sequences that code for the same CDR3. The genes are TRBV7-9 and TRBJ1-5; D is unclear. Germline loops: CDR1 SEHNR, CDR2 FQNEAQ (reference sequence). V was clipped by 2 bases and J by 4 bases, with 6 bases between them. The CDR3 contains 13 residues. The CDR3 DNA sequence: TGTGCCAGCAGCTTACAAGGTAATCAGCCCCAGCATTTT. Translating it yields CASSLQGNQPQHF.

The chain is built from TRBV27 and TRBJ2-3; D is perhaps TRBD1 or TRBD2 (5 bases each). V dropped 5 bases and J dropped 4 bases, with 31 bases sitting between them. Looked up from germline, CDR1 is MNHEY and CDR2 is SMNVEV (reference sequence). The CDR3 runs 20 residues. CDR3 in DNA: TGTGCCAGCAGTCCCTCCTACGCCAGGGTTTCTAGCAGGATCGCAGATACGCAGTATTTT. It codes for CASSPSYARVSSRIADTQYF.

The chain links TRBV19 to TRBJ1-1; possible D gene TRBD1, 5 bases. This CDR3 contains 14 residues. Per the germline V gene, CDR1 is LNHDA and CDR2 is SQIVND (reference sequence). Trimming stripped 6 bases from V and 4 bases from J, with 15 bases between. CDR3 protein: CASSTAGVSTEAFF. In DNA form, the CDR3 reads TGTGCCAGTAGCACCGCGGGGGTGAGCACTGAAGCTTTCTTT.

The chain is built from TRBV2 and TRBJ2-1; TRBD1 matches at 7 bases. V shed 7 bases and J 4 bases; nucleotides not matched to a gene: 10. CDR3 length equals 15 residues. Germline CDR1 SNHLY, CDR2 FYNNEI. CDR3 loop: CASMRTGTLYNEQFF. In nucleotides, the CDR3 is TGTGCCAGCATGAGGACAGGAACTCTTTACAATGAGCAGTTCTTC. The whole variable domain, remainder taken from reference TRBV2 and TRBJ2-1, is EPEVTQTPSHQVTQMGQEVILRCVPISNHLYFYWYRQILGQKVEFLVSFYNNEISEKSEIFDDQFSVERPDGSNFTLKIRSTKLEDSAMYFCASMRTGTLYNEQFFGPGTRLTVL.

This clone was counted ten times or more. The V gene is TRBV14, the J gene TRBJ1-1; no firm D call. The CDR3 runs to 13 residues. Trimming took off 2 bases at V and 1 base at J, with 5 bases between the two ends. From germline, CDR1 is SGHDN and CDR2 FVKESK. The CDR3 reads CASSQLSNTEAFF. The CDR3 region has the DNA TGTGCCAGCAGCCAACTCTCGAACACTGAAGCTTTCTTT.

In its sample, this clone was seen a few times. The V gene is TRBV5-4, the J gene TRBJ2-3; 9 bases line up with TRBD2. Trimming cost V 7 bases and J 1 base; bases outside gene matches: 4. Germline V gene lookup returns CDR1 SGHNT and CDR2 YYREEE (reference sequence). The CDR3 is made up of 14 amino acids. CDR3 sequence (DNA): TGTGCCAGCGGTAAGCGGGAGGGCACAGATACGCAGTATTTT. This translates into CASGKREGTDTQYF.

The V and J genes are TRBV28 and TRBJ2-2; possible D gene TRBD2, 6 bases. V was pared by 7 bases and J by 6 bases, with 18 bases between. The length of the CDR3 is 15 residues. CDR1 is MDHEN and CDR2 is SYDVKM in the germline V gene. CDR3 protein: CASNQLKAGPGELFF. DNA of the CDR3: TGTGCCAGCAATCAACTGAAAGCGGGTCCCGGGGAGCTGTTTTTT.

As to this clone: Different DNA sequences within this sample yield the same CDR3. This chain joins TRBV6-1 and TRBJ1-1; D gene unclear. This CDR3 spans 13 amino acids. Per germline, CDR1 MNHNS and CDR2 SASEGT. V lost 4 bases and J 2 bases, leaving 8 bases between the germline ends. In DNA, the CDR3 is TGTGCCAGCAGTGTTGAGCGTAACACTGAAGCTTTCTTT. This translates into CASSVERNTEAFF.

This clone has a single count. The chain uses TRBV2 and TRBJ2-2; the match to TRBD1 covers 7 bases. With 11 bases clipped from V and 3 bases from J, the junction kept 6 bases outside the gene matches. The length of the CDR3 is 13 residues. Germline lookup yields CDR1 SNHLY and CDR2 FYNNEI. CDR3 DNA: TGTGCCGGCCACGACAGGGACACCGGGGAGCTGTTTTTT. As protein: CAGHDRDTGELFF.

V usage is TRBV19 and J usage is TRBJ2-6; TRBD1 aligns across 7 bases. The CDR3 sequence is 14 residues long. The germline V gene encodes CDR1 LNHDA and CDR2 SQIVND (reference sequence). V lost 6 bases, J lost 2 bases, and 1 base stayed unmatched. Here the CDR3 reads CASSGTAGANVLTF. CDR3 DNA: TGTGCCAGTAGCGGGACAGCTGGGGCCAACGTCCTGACTTTC.

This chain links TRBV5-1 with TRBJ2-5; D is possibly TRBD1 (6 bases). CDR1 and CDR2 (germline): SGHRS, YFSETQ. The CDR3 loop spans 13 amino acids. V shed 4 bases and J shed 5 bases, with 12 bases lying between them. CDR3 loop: CASSTWDIETQYF. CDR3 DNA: TGCGCCAGCAGCACCTGGGACATTGAGACCCAGTACTTC. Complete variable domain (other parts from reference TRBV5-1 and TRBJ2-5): KAGVTQTPRYLIKTRGQQVTLSCSPISGHRSVSWYQQTPGQGLQFLFEYFSETQRNKGNFPGRFSGRQFSNSRSEMNVSTLELGDSALYLCASSTWDIETQYFGPGTRLLVL.